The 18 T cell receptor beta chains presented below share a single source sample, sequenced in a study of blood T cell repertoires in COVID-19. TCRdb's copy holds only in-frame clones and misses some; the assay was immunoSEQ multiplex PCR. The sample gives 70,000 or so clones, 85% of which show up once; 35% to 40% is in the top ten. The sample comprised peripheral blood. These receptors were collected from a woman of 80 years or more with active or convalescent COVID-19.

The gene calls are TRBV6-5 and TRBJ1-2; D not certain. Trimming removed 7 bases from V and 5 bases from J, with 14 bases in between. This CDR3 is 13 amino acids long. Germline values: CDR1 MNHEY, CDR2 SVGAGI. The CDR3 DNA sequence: TGTGCCAGCACCTTTATCGGAGGGTATGGCTACACCTTC. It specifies CASTFIGGYGYTF.

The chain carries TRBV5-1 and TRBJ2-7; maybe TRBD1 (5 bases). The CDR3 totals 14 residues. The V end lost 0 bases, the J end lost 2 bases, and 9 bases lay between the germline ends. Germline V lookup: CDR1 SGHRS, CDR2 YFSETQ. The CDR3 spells CASSLGQPTYEQYF. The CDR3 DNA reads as TGCGCCAGCAGCTTGGGACAGCCGACCTACGAGCAGTACTTC.

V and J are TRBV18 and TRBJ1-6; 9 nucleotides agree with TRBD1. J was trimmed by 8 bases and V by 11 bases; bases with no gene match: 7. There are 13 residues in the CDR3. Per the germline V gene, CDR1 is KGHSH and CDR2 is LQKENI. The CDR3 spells CAARQGEDSPLHF. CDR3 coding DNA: TGTGCCGCACGACAGGGGGAAGATTCACCCCTCCACTTT.

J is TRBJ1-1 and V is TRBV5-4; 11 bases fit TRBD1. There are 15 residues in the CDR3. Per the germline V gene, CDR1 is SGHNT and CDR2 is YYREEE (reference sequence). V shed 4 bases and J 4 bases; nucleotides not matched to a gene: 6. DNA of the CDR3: TGTGCCAGCAGCGCCACCGGGACAGGGGGCACTGAAGCTTTCTTT. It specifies CASSATGTGGTEAFF. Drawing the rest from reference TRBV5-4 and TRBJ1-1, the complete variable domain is ETGVTQSPTHLIKTRGQQVTLRCSSQSGHNTVSWYQQALGQGPQFIFQYYREEENGRGNFPPRFSGLQFPNYSSELNVNALELDDSALYLCASSATGTGGTEAFFGQGTRLTVV.

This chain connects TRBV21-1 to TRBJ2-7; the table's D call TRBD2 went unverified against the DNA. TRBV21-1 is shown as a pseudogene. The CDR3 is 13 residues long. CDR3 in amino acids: CASRKAVTYEQYF. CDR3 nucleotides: TGTGCCAGCAGGAAAGCCGTAACCTACGAGCAGTACTTC.

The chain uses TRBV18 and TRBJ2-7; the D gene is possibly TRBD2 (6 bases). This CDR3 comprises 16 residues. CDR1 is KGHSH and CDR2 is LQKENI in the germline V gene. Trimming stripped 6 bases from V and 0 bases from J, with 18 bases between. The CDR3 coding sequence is TGTGCCAGCTCTCTTTACGGGGGTCCCAGCTCCTACGAGCAGTACTTC. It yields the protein CASSLYGGPSSYEQYF. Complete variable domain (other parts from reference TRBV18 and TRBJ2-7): NAGVMQNPRHLVRRRGQEARLRCSPMKGHSHVYWYRQLPEEGLKFMVYLQKENIIDESGMPKERFSAEFPKEGPSILRIQQVVRGDSAAYFCASSLYGGPSSYEQYFGPGTRLTVT.

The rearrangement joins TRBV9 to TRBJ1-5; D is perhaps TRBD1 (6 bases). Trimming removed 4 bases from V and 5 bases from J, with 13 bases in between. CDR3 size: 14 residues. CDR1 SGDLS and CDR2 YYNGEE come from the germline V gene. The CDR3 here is CASSPGTHDQPQHF. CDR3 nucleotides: TGTGCCAGCAGCCCCGGGACACATGATCAGCCCCAGCATTTT.

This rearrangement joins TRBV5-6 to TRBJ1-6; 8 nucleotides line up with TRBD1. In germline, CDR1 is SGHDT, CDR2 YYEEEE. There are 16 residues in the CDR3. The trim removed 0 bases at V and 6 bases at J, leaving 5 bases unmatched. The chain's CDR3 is CASSLGTGFGNSPLHF. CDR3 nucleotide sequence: TGTGCCAGCAGCTTGGGGACAGGGTTTGGTAATTCACCCCTCCACTTT.

The CDR3 sequence is CASSPQGGELFF. The CDR3 DNA reads TGTGCCAGTAGTCCTCAGGGCGGGGAGCTGTTTTTT. The chain joins TRBV19 to TRBJ2-2; possible D gene TRBD1, 5 bases. The CDR3 loop spans 12 amino acids. Trimming took 5 bases from V and 7 from J, leaving 8 bases between them. In germline, CDR1 is LNHDA, CDR2 SQIVND (reference sequence).

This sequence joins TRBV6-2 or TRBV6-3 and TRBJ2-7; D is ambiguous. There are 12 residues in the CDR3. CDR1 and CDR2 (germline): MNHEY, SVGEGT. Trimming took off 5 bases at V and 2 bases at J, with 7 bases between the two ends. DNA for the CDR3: TGTGCCAGCAGTCTACTTGCCTACGAGCAGTACTTC. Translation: CASSLLAYEQYF.

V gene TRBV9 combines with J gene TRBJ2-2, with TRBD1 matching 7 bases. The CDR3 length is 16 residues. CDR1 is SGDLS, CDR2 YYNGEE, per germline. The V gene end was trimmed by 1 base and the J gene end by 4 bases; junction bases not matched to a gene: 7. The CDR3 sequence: CASSVRGTEITGELFF. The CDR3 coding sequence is TGTGCCAGCAGCGTAAGAGGGACAGAAATCACCGGGGAGCTGTTTTTT.

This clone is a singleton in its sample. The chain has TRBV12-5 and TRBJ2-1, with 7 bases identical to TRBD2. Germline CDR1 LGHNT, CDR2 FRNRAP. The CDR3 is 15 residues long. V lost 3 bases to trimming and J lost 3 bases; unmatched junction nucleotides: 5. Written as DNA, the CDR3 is TGTGCTAGTGGTTTAAGCGGGGAGAACTACAATGAGCAGTTCTTC. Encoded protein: CASGLSGENYNEQFF. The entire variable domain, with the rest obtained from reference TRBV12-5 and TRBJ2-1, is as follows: DARVTQTPRHKVTEMGQEVTMRCQPILGHNTVFWYRQTMMQGLELLAYFRNRAPLDDSGMPKDRFSAEMPDATLATLKIQPSEPRDSAVYFCASGLSGENYNEQFFGPGTRLTVL.

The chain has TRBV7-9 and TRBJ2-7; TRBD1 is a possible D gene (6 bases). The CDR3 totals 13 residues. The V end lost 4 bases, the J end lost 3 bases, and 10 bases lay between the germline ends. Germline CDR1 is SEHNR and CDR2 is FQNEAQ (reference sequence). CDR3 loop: CASSSGQNYEQYF. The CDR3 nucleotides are TGTGCCAGCAGCTCCGGACAGAACTACGAGCAGTACTTC.

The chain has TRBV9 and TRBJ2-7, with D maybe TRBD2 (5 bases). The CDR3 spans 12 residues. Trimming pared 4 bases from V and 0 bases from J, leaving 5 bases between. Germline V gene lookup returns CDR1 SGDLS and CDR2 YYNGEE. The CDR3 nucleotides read TGTGCCAGCAGCCGGGACTCCTACGAGCAGTACTTC. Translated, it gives CASSRDSYEQYF.

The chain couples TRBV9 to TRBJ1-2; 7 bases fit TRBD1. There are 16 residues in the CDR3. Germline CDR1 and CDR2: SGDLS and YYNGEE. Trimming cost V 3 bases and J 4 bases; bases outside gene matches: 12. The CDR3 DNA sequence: TGTGCCAGCAGCGGAGGACAGGTGGCCGCCTTCTATGGCTACACCTTC. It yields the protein CASSGGQVAAFYGYTF. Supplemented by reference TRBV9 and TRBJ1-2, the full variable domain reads DSGVTQTPKHLITATGQRVTLRCSPRSGDLSVYWYQQSLDQGLQFLIQYYNGEERAKGNILERFSAQQFPDLHSELNLSSLELGDSALYFCASSGGQVAAFYGYTFGSGTRLTVV.

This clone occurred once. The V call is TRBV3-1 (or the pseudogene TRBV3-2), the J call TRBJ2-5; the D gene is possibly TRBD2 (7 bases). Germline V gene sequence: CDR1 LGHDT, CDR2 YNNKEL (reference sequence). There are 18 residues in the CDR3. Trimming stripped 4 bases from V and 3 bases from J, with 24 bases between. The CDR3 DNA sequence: TGTGCCAGCAGCCCGTACTTTGGTGGGGGGGGCCTAGAAGAGACCCAGTACTTC. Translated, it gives CASSPYFGGGGLEETQYF.

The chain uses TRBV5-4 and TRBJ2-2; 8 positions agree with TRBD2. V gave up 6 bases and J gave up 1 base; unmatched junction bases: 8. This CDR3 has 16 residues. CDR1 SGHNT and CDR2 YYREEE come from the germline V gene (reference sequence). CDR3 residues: CASTPTGGQNTGELFF. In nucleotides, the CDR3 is TGTGCCAGCACTCCAACGGGGGGGCAGAACACCGGGGAGCTGTTTTTT.

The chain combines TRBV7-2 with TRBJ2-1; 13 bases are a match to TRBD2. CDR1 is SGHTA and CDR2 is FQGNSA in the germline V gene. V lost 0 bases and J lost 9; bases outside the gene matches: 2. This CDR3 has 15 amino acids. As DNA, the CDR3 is TGTGCCAGCAGCTTAGCGGGACTAGCGGGGTTTGAGCAGTTCTTC. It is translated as CASSLAGLAGFEQFF.